Sequencing of this T cell receptor beta chain was carried out in a study of T cell responses to AZD1222 COVID-19 vaccine. Study outcomes and limitations: Clonal diversity was possibly underestimated; the donors were predominantly white British and more often female. The repertoires were collected only after the peak T cell response.

In regard to this clone: Antigen unknown.

Measured with immunoSEQ multiplex PCR; TCRdb has only the in-frame clones, and not every one. The sample carries 120,000 or so clones, about 88% recorded once. The CDR3 covers 12 residues. The V gene lost 2 bases and the J gene lost 3 bases, with 3 bases spanning the gap. CDR1 is LGHDT and CDR2 is YNNKEL in the germline V gene (reference sequence). The sequencing here drew on peripheral blood, taken on day 0 of AZD1222 vaccination. V usage is TRBV3-1 (or the pseudogene TRBV3-2) and J usage is TRBJ2-3; D unclear. The sequence came from an adult in good health. CDR3 sequence: CASSQITDTQYF. The CDR3 nucleotides read TGTGCCAGCAGCCAAATTACAGATACGCAGTATTTT.